The subject of this entry is one T cell receptor (beta chain). Distinct nucleotide sequences in the sample also encode this CDR3. Specified time point: after dendritic cell vaccination, including at tumor progression/relapse. These data come from a study of glioma-infiltrating T cells after dendritic cell vaccination. Assay: immunoSEQ multiplex PCR; the TCRdb copy retains only in-frame clones and omits some. The sample lists under 130,000 clones, 85% to 90% occurring once. The sequence was collected from a human donor with glioblastoma. The source was blood, collected after dendritic cell vaccination.

DNA for the CDR3: TGTGCCAGCAGCGTCGGGACTAGTGGCTACAATGAGCAGTTCTTC. This translates into CASSVGTSGYNEQFF. The V and J genes are TRBV9 and TRBJ2-1, with 8 bases identical to TRBD2. The CDR3 consists of 15 residues. V lost 2 bases to trimming and J lost 3 bases; unmatched junction nucleotides: 4. Germline V gives CDR1 SGDLS, CDR2 YYNGEE.